The clone carrying this T cell receptor (beta chain) has just a few counts. Its antigen is as yet unknown. This record comes from a study of early T cells in non-severe SARS-CoV-2 infection. Study-level information: Unsorted whole-blood RNA was sequenced in bulk, leaving chains unpaired. Study outcomes and limitations: Using VDJdb, the matching emphasized anti-spike CD8 responses while missing private and CD4 specificities.

The germline V gene has CDR1 LGHDT and CDR2 YNNKEL (reference sequence). The ends lost 1 base at V and 12 bases at J; junction bases unmatched: 3. The length of the CDR3 is 14 residues. cDNA molecules, individually, were tagged with unique molecular identifiers. One entry per CDR3 protein results from TCRdb running MiXCR on the 5' RACE reads. The sample has about 30,000 distinct CDR3 sequences; 5.4% are singletons. This chain links TRBV3-1 with TRBJ2-1; 13 bases are shared with TRBD2. Sequenced input: whole blood. The clonotype originates from an adult who was a healthcare worker with PCR-confirmed SARS-CoV-2 infection or an uninfected control (not recorded which). The CDR3 region has the DNA TGTGCCAGCAGCCAAGGGACTAGCGGGAGTGGGCAGTTCTTC. It encodes CASSQGTSGSGQFF.